This T cell receptor beta chain was obtained from a study of molecular identifiers for immune sequencing clone quantification. Study overall: In replicates, the authors split RNA from roughly 18,000 or 92,000 naive CD8 cells five ways and sequenced four.

Trimming stripped 3 bases from V and 6 bases from J, with 18 bases between. Germline V lookup: CDR1 KGHSH, CDR2 LQKENI. This CDR3 is built from 15 residues. Many counts were recorded for this clonotype. Its antigen remains unidentified. General study findings and limits: Among effectors, clones above 20 RNA copies held over 99% of molecules; among naive cells, under 1%.

With listed TCR primers and previously described methods, bulk TCR libraries were prepared. TCRdb re-analysed the PCR reads in MiXCR, keeping a single row per CDR3 protein. The sample lists about 300,000 distinct CDR3 sequences; about a fifth were seen once. The source is a human donor in good health. Some libraries in this study had Jurkat cell RNA spiked in. The sequenced sample was naive CD8+ T cells from blood, with Jurkat cell RNA spiked in. Subset: FACS-sorted CD8+CD4-CCR7+CD45RA+ naive T cells. The chain combines TRBV18 with TRBJ2-7; D tentatively reads TRBD1 or TRBD2 (5 bases each). The CDR3: CASSPWDLSVSEQYF. The DNA for the CDR3 is TGTGCCAGCTCACCTTGGGACCTATCGGTGTCCGAGCAGTACTTC.